A single sample gave rise to the 12 T cell receptor beta chains below, sequenced in a study of cytomegalovirus exposure and HLA in healthy donors. In the PCR, 60 Vbeta and 13 Jbeta primers were used. The method was immunoSEQ multiplex PCR; TCRdb's version includes in-frame clones alone and lacks a portion of them. The sample lists about 130,000 clones; about 80% were seen once. Material: PBMCs. These receptors all come from a woman in her 40s in good health and CMV-seronegative.

J is TRBJ2-3 and V is TRBV10-3; 8 bases line up with TRBD2. V was clipped by 0 bases and J by 5 bases; unmatched bases: 7. CDR1 and CDR2 from the germline V gene are ENHRY and SYGVKD. CDR3 length: 16 amino acids. For the CDR3, the DNA is TGTGCCATCAGTGAGTCATCCGGGGGGGCCTTAGATACGCAGTATTTT. Its protein product is CAISESSGGALDTQYF.

V and J are TRBV28 and TRBJ1-1; D is possibly TRBD1 (5 bases). The germline V gene encodes CDR1 MDHEN and CDR2 SYDVKM. There are 15 residues in the CDR3. Trimming removed 5 bases from V and 5 bases from J, with 18 bases in between. CDR3 protein: CASSRGLGKGTEAFF. Written as DNA, the CDR3 is TGTGCCAGCAGTAGGGGTCTGGGCAAGGGTACTGAAGCTTTCTTT. Together with reference TRBV28 and TRBJ1-1, the CDR3 gives the full variable domain: DVKVTQSSRYLVKRTGEKVFLECVQDMDHENMFWYRQDPGLGLRLIYFSYDVKMKEKGDIPEGYSVSREKKERFSLILESASTNQTSMYLCASSRGLGKGTEAFFGQGTRLTVV.

The chain couples TRBV7-3 to TRBJ2-2; 16 nucleotides agree with TRBD2. The CDR3 runs 16 residues. V shed 4 bases and J 6 bases; nucleotides not matched to a gene: 2. The germline V gene has CDR1 SGHTA and CDR2 FQGTGA. CDR3 DNA: TGTGCCAGCAGCTCGGGACTAGCGGGAGGGGCCGGGGAGCTGTTTTTT. It specifies CASSSGLAGGAGELFF.

The chain employs TRBV7-9 and TRBJ2-5; TRBD1 is a possible D gene (5 bases). CDR1 is SEHNR, CDR2 FQNEAQ, per germline (reference sequence). CDR3 size: 12 residues. The V gene lost 5 bases and the J gene lost 11 bases, with 15 bases spanning the gap. The CDR3 sequence: CASSRPDKEQYF. In DNA form, the CDR3 reads TGTGCCAGCAGCCGCCCGGACAAAGAGCAGTACTTC.

This chain uses TRBV5-4 with TRBJ2-7, with 9 bases fitting TRBD1. This CDR3 comprises 15 residues. With 4 bases clipped from V and 3 bases from J, the junction kept 8 bases outside the gene matches. Germline V gene lookup returns CDR1 SGHNT and CDR2 YYREEE (reference sequence). The CDR3 protein is CASSPGTGIVYEQYF. The CDR3 nucleotides read TGTGCCAGCAGCCCAGGGACAGGGATCGTCTACGAGCAGTACTTC.

This clone showed up just a few times. This rearrangement joins TRBV10-3 to TRBJ2-1, with 10 bases that match TRBD2. Unmatched junction bases numbered 11, after V lost 4 bases and J lost 5 bases. CDR1 ENHRY and CDR2 SYGVKD come from the germline V gene. The CDR3 is 17 residues long. CDR3: CAISVASGRTGNNEQFF. DNA for the CDR3: TGTGCCATCAGTGTGGCTAGCGGGAGAACAGGGAACAATGAGCAGTTCTTC.

This chain uses TRBV9 with TRBJ2-2; possibly TRBD2 for D (6 bases). This CDR3 is 16 amino acids long. With 3 bases removed from V and 0 bases from J, the gap between germline ends came to 12 bases. Germline loops: CDR1 SGDLS, CDR2 YYNGEE. The CDR3: CASSAVGGTNTGELFF. The CDR3 DNA reads as TGTGCCAGCAGCGCCGTTGGAGGGACGAACACCGGGGAGCTGTTTTTT.

The J gene is TRBJ2-1, the V gene TRBV25-1, with 7 bases identical to TRBD1. Losses at the gene ends were 5 bases for V and 5 bases for J; bases not matched to a gene: 3. The germline V gene encodes CDR1 MGHDK and CDR2 SYGVNS. The CDR3 is 13 amino acids. This chain's CDR3 is CASSQTGDNEQFF. CDR3 in DNA: TGTGCCAGCAGTCAAACAGGGGACAATGAGCAGTTCTTC.

This rearrangement joins TRBV4-2 to TRBJ2-1, with 12 bases lining up with TRBD2. The CDR3 loop spans 14 amino acids. The V and J ends lost 8 bases and 6 bases, in that order; junction bases with no gene match: 5. Germline values: CDR1 LGHNA, CDR2 YNFKEQ. The CDR3 is CASRLAGDTNEQFF. For the CDR3, the DNA is TGTGCCAGCCGACTAGCGGGGGATACCAATGAGCAGTTCTTC.

This rearrangement joins TRBV13 to TRBJ2-5; 10 nucleotides match TRBD1. V shed 1 base, J shed 4 bases, and the junction held 12 bases outside the gene matches. There are 18 residues in the CDR3. In germline, CDR1 is PRHDT, CDR2 FYEKMQ (reference sequence). For the CDR3, the DNA is TGTGCCAGCAGCTTAGATGGGACAGGGGATCTGTCGGGAGAGACCCAGTACTTC. It translates to CASSLDGTGDLSGETQYF.

The rearrangement joins TRBV9 to TRBJ1-1; perhaps TRBD1 as D (5 bases). Trimming stripped 0 bases from V and 5 bases from J, with 11 bases between. The V gene's germline CDR1 is SGDLS and CDR2 YYNGEE. The CDR3 has 14 amino acids. Here the CDR3 reads CASSVEQVGTEAFF. Here the CDR3 DNA reads TGTGCCAGCAGCGTAGAACAGGTGGGAACTGAAGCTTTCTTT.

This sequence joins TRBV28 and TRBJ2-2, with a weak D call TRBD2 (6 bases). The CDR3 has 13 amino acids. Germline V gene sequence: CDR1 MDHEN, CDR2 SYDVKM. V lost 6 bases to trimming and J lost 5 bases, with 10 bases between them. The CDR3 nucleotides are TGTGCCAGCAGCCCCGGGACTACCGGGGAGCTGTTTTTT. Its translation is CASSPGTTGELFF.